Below, 3 T cell receptor beta chains from the same sample are listed, as sequenced in a study of blood T cell repertoires in COVID-19. Clones were read by immunoSEQ multiplex PCR, and TCRdb kept only the in-frame ones, dropping some. The table has about 180,000 clones, around 83% seen once. Input material: peripheral blood. The receptors were sampled from a woman in her 70s with COVID-19, enrolled during active disease.

As to this clone: The junction differs from germline at one of its ends, possibly a read error. The rearrangement joins TRBV4-3 to TRBJ2-7; 8 positions match TRBD2. The germline V gene encodes CDR1 LGHNA and CDR2 YSLEER. This CDR3 is 11 amino acids long. The DNA of the CDR3 is TGCGCCAGCAGCCAACGGGGACTAGATCGGTTC. It is translated as CASSQRGLDRF.

The CDR3 coding sequence is TGTGCCACCAGCAAAAACACAGATACGCAGTATTTT. Its protein is CATSKNTDTQYF. V and J are TRBV24-1 and TRBJ2-3; D is undetermined. Germline CDR1 reads KGHDR; CDR2 reads SFDVKD. The CDR3 is made up of 12 amino acids. V lost 7 bases and J 2 bases, leaving 6 bases between the germline ends.

This sequence joins TRBV2 and TRBJ2-1; weak D call: TRBD2 (5 bases). The germline CDR1 and CDR2 sequences are SNHLY and FYNNEI. The CDR3 totals 13 residues. V was trimmed by 5 bases and J by 5 bases, leaving 10 bases between them. The chain's CDR3 is CASSRTLNNEQFF. The CDR3 DNA reads as TGTGCCAGCAGTCGGACTCTTAACAATGAGCAGTTCTTC.